These T cell receptor beta chains were read from a single sample in a study of cytomegalovirus exposure and HLA in healthy donors. Clones were read by immunoSEQ multiplex PCR, and TCRdb kept only the in-frame ones, dropping some. The sample holds around 97,000 clones, less than 10% seen once. Sequenced material: PBMCs. The receptors stem from a man aged 50 to 60 in good health and CMV-seropositive. CDR3s include the opening cysteine and the closing phenylalanine or tryptophan. Each record gives: J gene, CDR3 length, V gene, CDR3 protein.

TRBJ1-4,17,TRBV30,CAWSVVRRPGQGEKLFF
TRBJ1-2,12,TRBV10-2,CAREPGTDLYTF
TRBJ1-1,14,TRBV9,CASRPGGQNTEAFF
TRBJ2-4,13,TRBV7-2,CASSPRAQNIQYF
TRBJ2-7,13,TRBV14,CASIKGESHEQYF
TRBJ1-2,13,TRBV28,CASSLQGAPGYTF
TRBJ2-2,15,TRBV19,CASSPGGRAGGELFF
TRBJ2-1,15,TRBV7-2,CASSLEAGTFNEQFF
TRBJ2-4,15,TRBV30,CAWRRTDLAKNIQYF
TRBJ2-2,14,TRBV5-4,CASSRESNTGELFF
TRBJ2-3,14,TRBV7-8,CASSLAHNTDTQYF
TRBJ2-1,11,TRBV29-1,CSAITYNEQFF
TRBJ2-2,14,TRBV28,CASKGTGGHGELFF
TRBJ2-7,13,TRBV2,CASQTTATYEQYF
TRBJ1-2,14,TRBV6-6,CASSSDRANGGYTF
TRBJ2-7,14,TRBV5-4,CASSLDSPSYEQYF
TRBJ2-1,18,TRBV5-1,CASKAGLAGISSYNEQFF
TRBJ2-1,17,TRBV19,CASSTTGGRVSYNEQFF
TRBJ2-1,16,TRBV5-1,CASSSGRGTLGDEQFF
TRBJ1-5,14,TRBV10-3,CAISVAGNNQPQHF
TRBJ1-1,15,TRBV5-1,CASSLGDILNTEAFF
TRBJ2-1,20,TRBV27,CASSLGRGSGGGVPYNEQFF
TRBJ2-1,14,TRBV14,CASSYREQYNEQFF
TRBJ2-3,14,TRBV29-1,CSVRLAGDRDTQYF
TRBJ2-3,15,TRBV28,CASSLRTGETDTQYF
NA,14,TRBV6-1,CASSDGGKPYEQYF
TRBJ2-4,17,TRBV5-1,CASRLTDRSGAKNIQYF
TRBJ2-3,15,TRBV10-3,CAISESDGTGITQYF
TRBJ1-4,15,TRBV5-1,CASSLQGTFNEKLFF
TRBJ2-5,15,TRBV29-1,CSAVPAGLPEETQYF
TRBJ1-1,13,TRBV7-9,CASSYPGGVLTFF
TRBJ1-4,15,TRBV6-6,CASSYPGQGSEKLFF
TRBJ2-2,18,TRBV4-3,CASSQDFASGSGTGELFF
TRBJ1-1,15,TRBV7-9,CASTALGQGYPEAFF
TRBJ2-1,18,TRBV2,CASSHGHSGSLEADEQFF
TRBJ2-7,13,TRBV6-5,CASSPRRDHEQYF
TRBJ2-7,15,TRBV11-2,CASSLSGTRMYEQYF
TRBJ1-5,18,TRBV27,CASSLGGGDGYSNQPQHF
TRBJ1-1,16,TRBV5-4,CASSPNSAGSNTEAFF
TRBJ1-1,10,TRBV20-1,CSDRHLEAFF